Each of the 11 T cell receptor beta chains below was sequenced from the same sample in a study of T cells after yellow fever vaccination. From the 5' RACE reads, TCRdb called clonotypes with MiXCR, one entry per CDR3 protein. The table lists 300,000 to 350,000 distinct CDR3 sequences, about 11% of them singletons. Sample: CD4+ T cells sorted from PBMCs, taken 45 days after the yellow fever booster vaccination. Receptor source: a man younger than 30 who received the YFV17D yellow fever vaccine.

Ten or more counts support this clonotype. The V gene is TRBV2, the J gene TRBJ2-7; D remains ambiguous. Germline assignment: CDR1 SNHLY and CDR2 FYNNEI. This CDR3 spans 13 amino acids. Deletions cut 1 base from V and 6 bases from J, with 10 bases between. In DNA, the CDR3 is TGTGCCAGCAGTGAAGTGTTCTTTCCCGAGCAGTACGTC. Residues: CASSEVFFPEQYV.

This clonotype has a count of ten or more. Without the conserved terminal phenylalanine or tryptophan, this CDR3 likely stems from a read error. It is unclear where the CDR3 begins or ends on the DNA, so no DNA is shown, and the CDR3 is as TCRdb lists it. This rearrangement joins TRBV21-1 to TRBJ2-4; the tabulated D call, TRBD2, remains unverified against the DNA. TRBV21-1 is listed as a pseudogene. From its first to its last residue, the CDR3 has 12 amino acids. The CDR3 region is CASSKRRVDPGT.

V usage is TRBV4-3 and J usage is TRBJ2-3; the D gene could be TRBD1 or TRBD2 (6 bases each). Per germline, CDR1 LGHNA and CDR2 YSLEER. The CDR3 runs to 14 residues. Trimming pared 0 bases from V and 6 bases from J, leaving 10 bases between. The CDR3 loop reads CASSQDWGADTQYF. The CDR3 nucleotides are TGCGCCAGCAGCCAAGATTGGGGGGCTGATACGCAGTATTTT.

Turning to this clonotype: One end of the junction does not line up with germline, which may come from a read error. The rearrangement joins TRBV7-9 to TRBJ2-4, with TRBD1 identical over 8 bases. Germline CDR1 is SEHNR and CDR2 is FQNEAQ (reference sequence). The CDR3 spans 13 residues. The CDR3 reads CASSLAIRGQVDF. The CDR3 coding sequence is TGTGCCAGCAGCTTAGCCATCAGGGGGCAGGTGGACTTC.

In this sample, this clonotype turned up a few times. The chain uses TRBV5-1 and TRBJ2-2, with 8 positions matching TRBD2. V was pared by 0 bases and J by 5 bases, with 6 bases of the junction left unmatched. This CDR3 region has 16 residues. Germline CDR1 SGHRS, CDR2 YFSETQ. This CDR3 reads CASSLGIQRETGELFF. CDR3 bases: TGCGCCAGCAGCTTGGGTATCCAGCGGGAGACCGGGGAGCTGTTTTTT.

In its sample, this clonotype was seen a few times. The chain carries TRBV6-2 or TRBV6-3 and TRBJ1-5; TRBD1 agrees at 7 bases. The CDR3 spans 15 residues. The trim removed 4 bases at V and 5 bases at J, leaving 8 bases unmatched. CDR1 and CDR2 from the germline V gene are MNHEY and SVGEGT. The CDR3 is CASSFLDREYQPQHF. In DNA form, the CDR3 reads TGTGCCAGCAGTTTCCTAGACAGGGAGTATCAGCCCCAGCATTTT.

This chain connects TRBV14 to TRBJ2-7; D unclear. Trimming removed 6 bases at V and 2 bases at J, with 11 bases between. The germline V gene encodes CDR1 SGHDN and CDR2 FVKESK. The CDR3 has 13 amino acids. The CDR3 region has the DNA TGTGCCAGCAGTCCTTTATGGGCCTACGAGCAGTACTTC. Protein product: CASSPLWAYEQYF.

This clonotype was found a few times. The chain employs TRBV30 and TRBJ1-3; no reliable D call. The CDR3 has 12 residues. Trimming took 1 base from V and 4 from J, leaving 5 bases between them. CDR1 is GTSNPN and CDR2 is SVGIG in the germline V gene (reference sequence). CDR3 loop: CAWSEVGNTIYF. The CDR3 DNA is TGTGCCTGGAGTGAAGTAGGAAACACCATATATTTT.

This clonotype was observed a few times. The CDR3 loop reads CASSQGGTANLYGYTF. The CDR3 coding sequence is TGCGCCAGCAGCCAAGGGGGGACGGCCAATCTCTATGGCTACACCTTC. The J gene is TRBJ1-2, the V gene TRBV4-3; D perhaps matches TRBD1 (5 bases). CDR1 is LGHNA, CDR2 YSLEER, per germline. Trimming removed 1 base at V and 4 bases at J, with 16 bases between. The CDR3 is made up of 16 amino acids.

The chain has TRBV20-1 and TRBJ2-3; 9 nucleotides agree with TRBD2. CDR3 length equals 15 residues. V lost 2 bases and J lost 3; bases outside the gene matches: 6. Germline V gene lookup returns CDR1 DFQATT and CDR2 SNEGSKA (reference sequence). CDR3 DNA: TGCAGTGCTAGACCTAGCGGGGCGCGGACAGATACGCAGTATTTT. Its translation: CSARPSGARTDTQYF.

This clonotype was seen a few times. The chain recombines TRBV10-3 with TRBJ1-3; D gene unclear. The germline CDR1 and CDR2 sequences are ENHRY and SYGVKD. The CDR3 runs 14 residues. The V and J ends lost 5 bases and 0 bases respectively, with 8 bases between them. CDR3 sequence (DNA): TGTGCCATCAGTACGTCGTCCTCTGGAAACACCATATATTTT. It encodes CAISTSSSGNTIYF.